This T cell receptor (beta chain) was captured by sequencing in a study of CD8 T cells in ankylosing spondylitis. Study-wide findings and caveats: Previously reported in reactive arthritis synovial fluid and blood were some of the motif variants. A TCR beta motif made of fewer than 10 highly homologous variants seemed typical of ankylosing spondylitis blood. Relatively scarce in peripheral blood, disease-linked clones were CD8+.

Construction of TCR beta libraries was performed using quantitative 5'-RACE with molecular barcodes. TCRdb analysed the 5' RACE reads with MiXCR anew, one entry per CDR3 protein. The table records 100,000 to 150,000 distinct CDR3 sequences, about an eighth of them present only once. This clonotype was seen many times. The antigen remains unidentified. This CDR3 is built from 14 residues. Germline assignment: CDR1 LGHDT and CDR2 YNNKEL (reference sequence). V lost 0 bases, J lost 3 bases, and 9 bases lay in between. Specimen: blood, either unsorted or a sorted T cell fraction (not recorded which). The origin of this receptor is a female donor with ankylosing spondylitis or in good health (not recorded which). This chain links TRBV3-1 with TRBJ2-7; D ambiguous. This chain's CDR3 is CASSQDSGYYEQYF. DNA of the CDR3: TGTGCCAGCAGCCAAGACTCAGGTTACTACGAGCAGTACTTC.